The sequence of this T cell receptor (beta chain) was determined in a study of T-cell memory formation after mild COVID-19. General study results and limits: CD8+ contracting clones occupied EMRA, while CD4+ ones occupied mainly CM and EM.

TCRdb itself ran the 5' RACE reads through MiXCR, one entry per CDR3 protein. The sample lists 500,000 to 600,000 distinct CDR3 sequences; about a sixth were seen once. Concerning this clonotype: As yet, its antigen is unknown.

Sequences were obtained from PBMCs or a T cell subset sorted from them (not recorded which). The TCR comes from an adult woman who had mild COVID-19 (a few samples of this study predate the infection). Cell type and time point are not known.

This CDR3 reads CASSLPGQGVNEQFF. CDR3 sequence (DNA): TGTGCCAGCAGCTTGCCGGGACAGGGGGTCAATGAGCAGTTCTTC. The chain combines TRBV7-9 with TRBJ2-1; TRBD1 aligns across 11 bases. Germline V lookup: CDR1 SEHNR, CDR2 FQNEAQ (reference sequence). This CDR3 spans 15 amino acids. Germline trimming cut 3 bases from V and 6 bases from J; bases unmatched to any gene: 4.